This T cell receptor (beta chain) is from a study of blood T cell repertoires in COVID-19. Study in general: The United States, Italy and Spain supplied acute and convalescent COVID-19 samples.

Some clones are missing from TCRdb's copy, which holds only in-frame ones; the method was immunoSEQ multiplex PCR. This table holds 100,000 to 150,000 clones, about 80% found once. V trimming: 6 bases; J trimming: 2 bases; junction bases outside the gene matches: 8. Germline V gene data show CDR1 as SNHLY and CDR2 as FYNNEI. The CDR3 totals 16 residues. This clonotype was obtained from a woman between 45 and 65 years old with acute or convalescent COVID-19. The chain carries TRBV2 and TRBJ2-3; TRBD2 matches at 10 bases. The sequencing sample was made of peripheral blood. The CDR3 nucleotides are TGTGCCAGCAGGGGGCAGCGGGAGGGTGTCACAGATACGCAGTATTTT. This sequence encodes CASRGQREGVTDTQYF.